What follows describes a single T cell receptor beta chain. These data originate in a study of Ad26.COV2.S vaccination and SARS-CoV-2 variants. Study-level information: Enrolled in COV1001, the donor was in the Ad26.COV2.S trial arm, which received the vaccine. Intramuscular Ad26.COV2.S doses were given once or twice, 56 days apart.

Stated treatment: roughly 18 received Ad26.COV2.S at low or high dose, single or two shots; roughly five received placebo; per-sample allocation not given. Sampling happened 63 days after the first vaccine or placebo injection. In Boston, the donor was an adult between 18-55 years of age. The shot given was an Ad26 vector that makes Wuhan-strain SARS-CoV-2 spike. Method: immunoSEQ multiplex PCR; TCRdb's copy keeps in-frame clones and lacks some. The top ten hold around 3.3% of the sample, which has roughly 380,000 clones, more than 75% seen once. Germline V lookup: CDR1 SGHTA, CDR2 FQGNSA. J was trimmed by 0 bases and V by 3 bases; bases with no gene match: 5. The CDR3 runs to 15 residues.

Sequenced here: peripheral blood, sampled in a trial of Ad26.COV2.S vaccine versus placebo. J is TRBJ2-7 and V is TRBV7-2, with TRBD2 matching over 7 bases. This clonotype was obtained from a person between 18 and 65 years old who received the Ad26.COV2.S COVID-19 vaccine or a placebo. The CDR3 nucleotides read TGTGCCAGCAGCTTCACTAGCGCCAACTCCTACGAGCAGTACTTC. Translation: CASSFTSANSYEQYF.